Listed below are T cell receptor beta chains from one sample, sequenced in a study of HIV-infected children after antiretroviral therapy interruption. One entry per CDR3 protein results from TCRdb running MiXCR on the 3' RACE reads. This sample carries tens of thousands of distinct CDR3 sequences, 4.3% of them seen once, and the ten largest clones take over 0.65%. The material was CD45RA+ CD4+ T cells from PBMCs, pooled from several time points, obtained from a donor given antiretroviral therapy, either interrupted or continuous. The receptor set was obtained from a pool of human donors with HIV. The CDR3 runs from the conserved cysteine through the conserved F or W. Fields, in order: CDR3 length, J gene, V gene, D gene, clone size, CDR3 protein, CDR3 DNA. D genes are given only for firm matches. The size field is filled for only some rows; it gives once, few, many or a size class.

>13|TRBJ1-1|TRBV23-1|NA|few
CASSQSPSGQAFF
TGCGCCAGCAGTCAATCGCCCTCCGGACAAGCTTTTTTT
>17|TRBJ2-7|TRBV5-1|TRBD1|NA
CASSPRPGQKSSYEQYF
TGCGCCAGCAGCCCCCGACCGGGACAGAAAAGCTCCTACGAGCAGTACTTC
>13|TRBJ1-1|TRBV11-3|TRBD1|few
CASSWAGGLEAFF
TGTGCCAGCAGCTGGGCAGGGGGCTTAGAAGCTTTCTTT
>19|TRBJ1-5|TRBV12-5|NA|many
CASGLVYWTVSGSNQPQHF
TGTGCTAGTGGTTTGGTCTATTGGACGGTGAGCGGGAGCAATCAGCCCCAGCATTTT
>15|TRBJ1-5|TRBV19|NA|many
CASKRQGGSNQPQHF
TGTGCCAGTAAGCGGCAGGGTGGTAGCAATCAGCCCCAGCATTTT
>16|TRBJ2-6|TRBV23-1|NA|many
CASSHPDFSGANVLTF
TGCGCCAGCAGTCACCCAGACTTCTCTGGGGCCAACGTCCTGACTTTC
>14|TRBJ1-1|TRBV20-1|NA|many
CSARDLVPVGEAFF
TGCAGTGCTAGAGATCTGGTTCCGGTGGGTGAAGCTTTCTTT
>15|TRBJ2-2|TRBV20-1|TRBD1|many
CSANPDRWRTGELFF
TGCAGTGCCAACCCGGACAGGTGGCGTACCGGGGAGCTGTTTTTT
>12|TRBJ1-5|TRBV12-3/TRBV12-4|NA|many
CASSLRGGREHF
TGTGCCAGCAGTTTAAGAGGAGGCCGCGAGCATTTT
>17|TRBJ2-7|TRBV19|TRBD1|many
CASSMRFSGQGSYEQYF
TGTGCCAGTAGTATGCGTTTTAGTGGACAGGGTTCCTACGAGCAGTACTTC
>14|TRBJ1-6|TRBV10-3|NA|many
CAISDQGIESPLHF
TGTGCCATCAGTGACCAGGGTATAGAATCACCCCTCCACTTT
>15|TRBJ2-3|TRBV7-7|NA|many
CASSPKGGSTDTQYF
TGTGCCAGCAGTCCAAAAGGGGGGAGCACAGATACGCAGTATTTT
>15|TRBJ2-3|TRBV19|NA|many
CASSSWKGGTDTQYF
TGTGCCAGTAGCAGCTGGAAGGGGGGAACAGATACGCAGTATTTT
>16|TRBJ2-3|TRBV25-1|TRBD2|many
CASSAGISGDTDTQYF
TGTGCCAGCAGTGCCGGGATTAGCGGGGACACAGATACGCAGTATTTT
>13|TRBJ2-1|TRBV3-1|TRBD1|many
CASSVRGMNEQFF
TGTGCCAGCAGCGTCAGGGGGATGAATGAGCAGTTCTTC
>14|TRBJ1-4|TRBV7-2|TRBD1|medium-sized
CASSQRTGLEKLFF
TGTGCCAGCAGCCAGAGGACAGGGTTAGAAAAACTGTTTTTT
>13|TRBJ2-5|TRBV6-2/TRBV6-3|NA|few
CASSYRAQETQYF
TGTGCCAGCAGTTACCGGGCCCAAGAGACCCAGTACTTC
>16|TRBJ1-1|TRBV29-1|TRBD1|many
CSVEVYRGTIGTEAFF
TGCAGCGTTGAAGTGTACAGGGGAACGATCGGCACTGAAGCTTTCTTT
>14|TRBJ2-7|TRBV7-2|TRBD2|many
CASTRTSGGYEQYF
TGTGCCAGCACCCGGACTAGCGGGGGTTACGAGCAGTACTTC
>14|TRBJ2-3|TRBV7-7|TRBD2|NA
CASRGRGGPDTQYF
TGTGCCAGCAGGGGGCGGGGGGGCCCCGATACGCAGTATTTT
>14|TRBJ1-2|TRBV7-8|NA|many
CASSLDTGRSGYTF
TGTGCCAGCAGCTTAGATACGGGGAGGAGTGGCTACACCTTC
>15|TRBJ2-7|TRBV12-3/TRBV12-4|NA|many
CASSLSGVSSYEQYF
TGTGCCAGCAGTTTATCCGGGGTGAGCTCCTACGAGCAGTACTTC
>13|TRBJ2-7|TRBV12-3/TRBV12-4|NA|few
CASSLFGAYEQYF
TGTGCCAGCAGTTTATTCGGGGCATACGAGCAGTACTTC
>12|TRBJ1-1|TRBV27|NA|medium-sized
CASRDLRTEAFF
TGTGCCAGCAGGGATTTGAGGACTGAAGCTTTCTTT
>15|TRBJ2-7|TRBV7-2|NA|NA
CASSLARGVPYEQYF
TGTGCCAGCAGCTTAGCGAGGGGGGTCCCCTACGAGCAGTACTTC
>12|TRBJ1-1|TRBV28|NA|many
CASSRPSLEAFF
TGTGCCAGCAGTCGTCCCTCGTTGGAAGCTTTCTTT
>12|TRBJ1-5|TRBV29-1|NA|many
CSVGLPGGPRYF
TGCAGCGTTGGGCTACCTGGGGGGCCTCGGTATTTT
>18|TRBJ2-7|TRBV29-1|NA|NA
CSVFPGGGASLNPYEQYF
TGCAGCGTTTTCCCTGGAGGGGGCGCATCCCTCAACCCCTACGAGCAGTACTTC
>17|TRBJ2-2|TRBV5-1|TRBD2|many
CASRYRLAGSHTGELFF
TGCGCCAGCAGGTACCGACTAGCGGGGAGCCACACCGGGGAGCTGTTTTTT
>15|TRBJ2-1|TRBV6-5|NA|many
CASRPEGGAYNEQFF
TGTGCCAGCAGGCCCGAGGGGGGGGCCTACAATGAGCAGTTCTTC
>20|TRBJ2-1|TRBV5-1|TRBD2|few
CASSLSPTSGGPTGVDEQFF
TGCGCCAGCAGCCTATCCCCGACTAGCGGGGGACCGACGGGTGTGGATGAGCAGTTCTTC
>14|TRBJ2-3|TRBV5-1|NA|many
CASSSGRSTDTQYF
TGCGCCAGCAGCTCAGGCCGGTCCACAGATACGCAGTATTTT
>11|TRBJ1-1|TRBV3-1|NA|many
CASSQATEAFF
TGTGCCAGCAGCCAGGCCACTGAAGCTTTCTTT
>13|TRBJ2-7|TRBV2|NA|many
CASRPTSSDEQYF
TGTGCCAGCAGGCCCACTAGCAGCGACGAGCAGTACTTC
>11|TRBJ2-1|TRBV20-1|TRBD2|many
CSLADPNEQFF
TGCAGCCTAGCGGACCCCAATGAGCAGTTCTTC
>12|TRBJ1-4|TRBV29-1|NA|NA
CSVVWANEKLFF
TGCAGCGTTGTTTGGGCTAATGAAAAACTGTTTTTT
>12|TRBJ1-1|TRBV5-6|NA|many
CASSLSVGEAFF
TGTGCCAGCAGCTTGAGTGTGGGGGAAGCTTTCTTT
>12|TRBJ2-3|TRBV29-1|NA|many
CSVEPDTDTQYF
TGCAGCGTTGAGCCGGACACAGATACGCAGTATTTT
>16|TRBJ2-6|TRBV5-1|NA|many
CASSLQGSPGANVLTF
TGCGCCAGCAGCTTGCAGGGGTCCCCTGGGGCCAACGTCCTGACTTTC